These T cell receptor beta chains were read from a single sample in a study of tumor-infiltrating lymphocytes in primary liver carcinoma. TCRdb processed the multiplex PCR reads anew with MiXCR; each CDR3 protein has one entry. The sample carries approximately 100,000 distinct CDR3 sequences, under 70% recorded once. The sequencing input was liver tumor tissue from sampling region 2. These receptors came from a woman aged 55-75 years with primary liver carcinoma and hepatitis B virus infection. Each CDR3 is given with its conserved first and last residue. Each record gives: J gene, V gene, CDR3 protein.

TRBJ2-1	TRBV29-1	CSANGGKEESHDEQFF
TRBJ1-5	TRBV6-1	CASHRTGANYQPHHF
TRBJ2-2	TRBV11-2	CASSLDRREYTGVLFF
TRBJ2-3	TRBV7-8	CASSLTAARTDTRYF
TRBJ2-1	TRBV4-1	CASNDGYLARGEGNEQFF
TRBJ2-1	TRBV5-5	CASSLGYRDRAIEEQFF
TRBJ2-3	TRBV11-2	CASSTIINTDTQYF
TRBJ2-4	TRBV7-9	CASSPGRGKLAKDIQYF
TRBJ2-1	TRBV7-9	CASRLGSSGVSYNEQFF
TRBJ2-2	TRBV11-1	CASRPSLNTGDLVF
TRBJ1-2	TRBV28	CASSLSGTGSIYVYTF
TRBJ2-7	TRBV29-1	CSVVPGTAGIYEQYF
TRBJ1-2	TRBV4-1	CASSRTQDYTNYGYTF
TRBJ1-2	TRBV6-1	CASSEGQAVGYGYTF
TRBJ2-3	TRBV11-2	CANSLDGSTDTQYF
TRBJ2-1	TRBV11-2	CASSLEVAGYSYTELFF
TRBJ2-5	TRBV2	CASTQSETQYF
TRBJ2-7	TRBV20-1	CSAHHGTSVYEQYF
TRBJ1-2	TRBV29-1	CGVDSGTVRHGYTF
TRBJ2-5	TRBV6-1	CASSVQAGSHETQYF
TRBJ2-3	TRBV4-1	CASSQDGTSTDQYF
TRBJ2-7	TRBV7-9	CASSPLSGQYF
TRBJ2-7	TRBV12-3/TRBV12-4	CASSLGGGSADEQYF